The clone carrying this T cell receptor (beta chain) was observed many times. This sample was included in a study of molecular identifiers for immune sequencing clone quantification. Study as a whole: Naive CD8 cell RNA, from 20,000 or 100,000 cells, was split five ways in replicates, with four sequenced.

The CDR3 covers 14 residues. Germline V gene data show CDR1 as MNHEY and CDR2 as SMNVEV (reference sequence). The V gene end was trimmed by 4 bases and the J gene end by 6 bases; junction bases not matched to a gene: 8. TCRdb used MiXCR to reprocess the PCR reads, holding one entry per CDR3 protein. Here the sample spans around 460,000 distinct CDR3 sequences, over 20% being singletons. The sequencing input was naive CD8+ T cells from blood, with Jurkat cell RNA spiked in. Subset noted: FACS-sorted CD8+CD4-CCR7+CD45RA+ naive T cells. This receptor was identified in a human donor in good health. Some libraries in this study had Jurkat cell RNA spiked in. The V call is TRBV27, the J call TRBJ2-7; TRBD1 matches 8 bases. This CDR3 reads CASSSNTDRVEQYF. The CDR3 nucleotides read TGTGCCAGCAGTTCCAATACGGACAGGGTCGAGCAGTACTTC.